This paragraph covers one T cell receptor (beta chain) sequence. Antigen specificity is unknown. Germline lookup yields CDR1 SGDLS and CDR2 YYNGEE. This CDR3 spans 14 amino acids. V shed 0 bases and J shed 3 bases, with 8 bases lying between them. The data were obtained in a study of cytomegalovirus exposure and HLA in healthy donors. Study-level findings and limits: The authors enumerated some 160 TCR beta chains as linked to cytomegalovirus.

The assay was immunoSEQ multiplex PCR, and TCRdb's table has in-frame clones only and misses some. Here the sample spans 120,000 to 150,000 clones, about 90% being singletons. The clonotype originates from a woman younger than 30 in good health and CMV-seropositive. V and J are TRBV9 and TRBJ2-3; D unresolved. Sequenced material: PBMCs. The CDR3 spells CASSVAGQTDTQYF. CDR3 bases: TGTGCCAGCAGCGTAGCTGGCCAAACAGATACGCAGTATTTT.